This is a list of T cell receptor beta chains from one sample in a study of cytomegalovirus exposure and HLA in healthy donors. Data came from immunoSEQ multiplex PCR; TCRdb stores just in-frame clones and leaves some out. Found here are 90,000 or so clones, roughly 80% of them singletons; the top ten hold roughly 3.4%. Sequencing input: PBMCs. The receptor set was obtained from a man aged 25-45 years in good health and CMV-seropositive. The CDR3 runs from the conserved cysteine through the conserved F or W. Each record gives: D gene, V gene, clone size, J gene, CDR3 DNA, CDR3 protein. D genes are given only for firm matches. Size is omitted from some rows. Given values are once, few, many or a class for expanded clones.

>TRBD1|TRBV6-5|NA|TRBJ1-1
TGTGCCAGCAGCGACGACAGGGGTGAAGCTTTCTTT
CASSDDRGEAFF
>TRBD1|TRBV7-9|few|TRBJ2-7
TGTGCCAGCAGCGAGGACAGGGTACCCTACGAGCAGTACTTC
CASSEDRVPYEQYF
>NA|TRBV29-1|NA|TRBJ1-2
TGCAGCGGGGGGCTGGGAGAATTGGGGGGCTACACCTTC
CSGGLGELGGYTF
>TRBD2|TRBV9|NA|TRBJ2-2
TGTGCCAGCAGCCCCGGACTAGCGGGAGGGCCGGACACCGGGGAGCTGTTTTTT
CASSPGLAGGPDTGELFF
>TRBD2|TRBV27|NA|TRBJ2-1
TGTGCCAGCAGGAAAACTAGCGGGCGGCAGTTCTTC
CASRKTSGRQFF
>TRBD2|TRBV27|NA|TRBJ2-5
TGTGCCAGCAGTTTATCGCGCCTAGCGGGAGGGCTGTCGGAGACCCAGTACTTC
CASSLSRLAGGLSETQYF
>TRBD1|TRBV25-1|NA|TRBJ2-7
TGTGCCAGCGCCGGGACAGCCTCCTACGAGCAGTACTTC
CASAGTASYEQYF
>NA|TRBV4-1|NA|TRBJ2-3
TGCGCCAGCAGCGAAAGAGTACTAGCTATGAGCACAGATACGCAGTATTTT
CASSERVLAMSTDTQYF
>NA|TRBV7-2|NA|TRBJ2-2
TGTGCCAGCAGCTCACAGGGCCTCCCGAACACCGGGGAGCTGTTTTTT
CASSSQGLPNTGELFF
>TRBD1|TRBV30|once|TRBJ2-7
TGTGCCTGGAGTACGGACAGGGGCCACGAGCAGTACTTC
CAWSTDRGHEQYF
>TRBD2|TRBV6-1|once|TRBJ2-7
TGTGCCAGCAGTGAATTAGTCAGCGGGAGTTTCTACGAGCAGTACTTC
CASSELVSGSFYEQYF
>NA|TRBV7-8|NA|TRBJ2-5
TGTGCCAGCAGCTTATGGACAGACCAAGAGACCCAGTACTTC
CASSLWTDQETQYF
>NA|TRBV10-3|few|TRBJ2-5
TGTGCCATCAGAAGCGACGGAGGACTTCAAGAGACCCAGTACTTC
CAIRSDGGLQETQYF
>NA|TRBV30|NA|TRBJ1-1
TGTGCCTGGAGCCACGGGCAGGGGAACACTGAAGCTTTCTTT
CAWSHGQGNTEAFF
>NA|TRBV6-1|NA|TRBJ2-2
TGTGCCAGCAGTGAAGGACGAACAGGGGGAGGGACCGGGGAGCTGTTTTTT
CASSEGRTGGGTGELFF
>TRBD1|TRBV7-6|NA|TRBJ2-7
TGTGCCAGCAGCCAACCTACAGGGGGCAACGCTTACGAGCAGTACTTC
CASSQPTGGNAYEQYF
>NA|TRBV2|NA|TRBJ1-2
TGTGCCAGCAGTGAAGGGGGGGGTAGGGATGGCTACACCTTC
CASSEGGGRDGYTF
>TRBD1|TRBV28|once|TRBJ1-2
TGTGCCAGCAGTACTCAGGGGGAAGTCTATGGCTACACCTTC
CASSTQGEVYGYTF
>NA|TRBV25-1|NA|TRBJ1-2
TGTGCCAGCAGGGCCGCGGGGGGGAAGGGTTCTGGCTACACCTTC
CASRAAGGKGSGYTF
>TRBD1|TRBV5-6|NA|TRBJ2-2
TGTGCCAGCAGCTCTAAGGGACAGGGAAGTACCGGGGAGCTGTTTTTT
CASSSKGQGSTGELFF
>NA|TRBV6-1|NA|TRBJ2-2
TGTGCCAGCAGTGCCGACCGGGGGTGGACCGGGGAGCTGTTTTTT
CASSADRGWTGELFF
>NA|TRBV9|NA|TRBJ2-1
TGTGCCAGCAGCCCCCCTACGTACAATGAGCAGTTCTTC
CASSPPTYNEQFF
>TRBD2|TRBV10-2|few|TRBJ2-1
TGCGCCAGCAGCCTGACTAGCGGGAGAGGGTATGAGCAGTTCTTC
CASSLTSGRGYEQFF
>NA|TRBV7-8|NA|TRBJ1-3
TGTGCCAGCAGCAATCGCCCAGCCGGGGGAAACACCATATATTTT
CASSNRPAGGNTIYF
>NA|TRBV6-5|NA|TRBJ2-7
TGTGCCAGCAGTGAAGACAGGTTCGGGAACGAGCAGTACTTC
CASSEDRFGNEQYF
>NA|TRBV7-8|once|TRBJ2-6
TGTGCCAGCAGCTTAAACCCGAGACAGCTTAGCTCTGGGGCCAACGTCCTGACTTTC
CASSLNPRQLSSGANVLTF
>TRBD1|TRBV27|NA|TRBJ2-7
TGTGCCAGCAGAACAACCGGGACAGGGGTCTACGAGCAGTACTTC
CASRTTGTGVYEQYF
>NA|TRBV28|few|TRBJ2-7
TGTGCCAGCAGCTACGCGGACAGTCCGGGTCTCTACGAGCAGTACTTC
CASSYADSPGLYEQYF
>NA|TRBV7-9|NA|TRBJ1-6
TGTGCCAGCAGTCCTTTGGGAGGGGAAAATTCACCCCTCCACTTT
CASSPLGGENSPLHF
>NA|TRBV20-1|NA|TRBJ2-5
TGCAGTGCTAGACAACTGGAGACCCAGTACTTC
CSARQLETQYF
>NA|TRBV7-2|NA|TRBJ1-6
TGTGCCAGCAGCTTCGACAGCTCTTATAATTCACCCCTCCACTTT
CASSFDSSYNSPLHF
>NA|TRBV6-5|NA|TRBJ1-2
TGTGCCAGCAGTTACCTCCCCGGGGGTTATGGCTACACCTTC
CASSYLPGGYGYTF
>TRBD1|TRBV2|NA|TRBJ1-5
TGTGCCAGCAGGGGGGACAGCCTATATCAGCCCCAGCATTTT
CASRGDSLYQPQHF
>TRBD1|TRBV18|NA|TRBJ1-1
TGTGCCAGCTCACCTCGCGGACAGGCTATGAACACTGAAGCTTTCTTT
CASSPRGQAMNTEAFF
>TRBD1|TRBV2|NA|TRBJ1-6
TGTGCCAGCAGATGGGACAGCGGCCGGGGGTTACCCCTCCACTTT
CASRWDSGRGLPLHF
>NA|TRBV30|NA|TRBJ1-2
TGTGCCTGGAGTGCCCACATCGACAGTTATGGCTACACCTTC
CAWSAHIDSYGYTF
>NA|TRBV11-3|once|TRBJ2-1
TGTGCCAGCAGCCGAGACGGGAGTGAGCAGTTCTTC
CASSRDGSEQFF
>NA|TRBV7-2|NA|TRBJ2-3
TGTGCCAGCAGCCGTCAGACTACAGATACGCAGTATTTT
CASSRQTTDTQYF
>NA|TRBV7-2|NA|TRBJ1-1
TGTGCCAGCAGCTTAGTACCGGGAACTGAAGCTTTCTTT
CASSLVPGTEAFF
>NA|TRBV6-1|once|TRBJ2-2
TGTGCCAGCACAGAGGCCGGGGAGCTGTTTTTT
CASTEAGELFF
>NA|TRBV14|NA|TRBJ2-7
TGTGCCAGCAGCCAAAGAGGGGGGGGAGGATACTACGAGCAGTACTTC
CASSQRGGGGYYEQYF
>NA|TRBV7-2|NA|TRBJ2-1
TGTGCCAGCAATCCCGGAGGTCCCCAGGCGGGATCCGTGTACAATGAGCAGTTCTTC
CASNPGGPQAGSVYNEQFF
>NA|TRBV29-1|NA|TRBJ1-1
TGCAGCGGCGCTGGGGCGGCTGAAGCTTTCTTT
CSGAGAAEAFF